This T cell receptor (beta chain) originates from a study of shared clonotypes between healthy human individuals (TCRdb year 2020). With regard to the full study: A couple of women and a few men aged 18 to 49 years were included in the cohort. For each donor, CD4 naive and CD4 memory were each given three plates, CD8 naive was given two plates, and CD8 memory was given one plate. To estimate repertoire size and how much clonotypes are shared between individuals, the study performed deep sequencing of blood TCR repertoires from about five healthy adults. Different laboratories and diverse techniques were used to prepare libraries and sequence TCR repertoires, to increase sequencing depth and limit assay-specific biases. Each donor's leukapheresis produced roughly between roughly 0.94 and 9.5 billion PBMCs. Study-wide conclusions, independent of this receptor: Naive subsets generally had larger estimated clonotype richness than memory subsets. Sampling was restricted to blood, and TCR repertoires in tissues likely differ from the TCR repertoires found in blood. Because the study included a small number of donors, the genetic and exposure-history diversity represented was limited. Rarefaction of sorted-subset datasets indicated incomplete sequencing despite the large sequencing depth. Sharing across several donors was observed for 4.5% to 6.5% of naive CD4, over 3% of naive CD8, over 2% of memory CD4, and roughly 0.4% of memory CD8 clonotypes. Higher generation probabilities were observed for clonotypes shared by all four sorted-subset donors than for non-shared clonotypes. Pairwise subsampling indicated that sequencing depth was expected to affect the degree of clonotype sharing among donors.

TCR CDR3 regions were amplified from genomic DNA by multiplex PCR using the deep immunoSEQ assay. For each cell subset, the extracted genomic DNA was distributed evenly across all wells of several immunoSEQ 96-well plates, and each plate served as one replicate. For sorted subsets, approximately 190 ng of genomic DNA, equivalent to around 31,000 T cell genomes, went into each replicate PCR. Purified libraries were measured with a Qubit 3.0 fluorometer, size-checked on a Bioanalyzer 2100, and measured again with the KAPA Library Quantification kit. A separate single-read 150-cycle Illumina NextSeq 550 flow cell was used to sequence each immunoSEQ 96-well plate. Turning to the authors' computational methods: Because the immunoSEQ output held only junctional sequences and lacked quality scores, the filtering could not match the filtering applied to full-length reads. Sequences were annotated with PyIR, a Python wrapper for IgBLAST v1.9, using IMGT germline references to assign V/J genes and CDR3. Reads were removed for weak V/J assignments (E-value above 1e-6), missing CDR3, stop codons, out-of-frame junctions, or ambiguous translated residues. V3J clonotypes were defined as sequences sharing the same inferred V gene, J gene, and CDR3 amino acid sequence. The percentage overlap between two repertoires was calculated by dividing the number of shared unique clonotypes by the size of the smaller repertoire. Richness of each repertoire was evaluated using RTK rarefaction, the Chao1 estimator, and Recon v2.1 estimates of unobserved clonotypes. OLGA was used to compute generation probabilities for all TCRbeta clonotypes that the gDNA method yielded from a handful of donors. TCRdb carries this immuneACCESS record with in-frame sequences only. Its versions omit some clonotypes, under half of them owing to an unresolved V gene in the studies checked, with the rest unexplained. The V and J calls and the clone size are those of that table, but D and trimming were determined from the DNA. The sample table records 700,000 or so clones; 55% to 75% of these occur just once. In total, the top ten clones hold about 1.7% of the sample.

Donors were healthy HIV-negative adults with no recently reported acute infections or vaccinations. Only Caucasian adults living in Nashville, Tennessee, USA were represented among the donors. CD4+ T cells were enriched through magnetic negative selection, after which naive cells were positively selected on CD45RA and the remaining negative fraction served as the memory subset. Blood was obtained by leukapheresis, after which PBMCs were separated by Ficoll-Histopaque density gradient centrifugation and cryopreserved in liquid nitrogen vapor phase. Analytical flow cytometry was used to check the purity and quantity of every magnetically sorted T cell population. Each sorted fraction had its genomic DNA isolated and then quantified by UV absorbance on a Nanodrop 2000c. A remark on this clone: Its antigen is currently not known. Base quality data are lacking; no much larger clone is found one base away.

The sample was memory CD4+ T cells sorted from blood. This sample's cell subset or site label indicates: CD45RA-negative fraction. This TCR was recovered from a woman aged 25 to 45 in good health.

The nucleotide sequence is given as TGTGCCAGCTCACCAAAGGGACAGCGAGCCTACAATGAGCAGTTCTTC. Translated, it reads CASSPKGQRAYNEQFF. Rearrangement joined TRBV18 to TRBJ2-1; 7 central nucleotides agree with TRBD1. CDR1 and CDR2 were assigned from the germline V gene as KGHSH and LQKENI. Trimming removed 2 bases from V and 2 bases from J; the gene matches leave 6 bases unexplained. Taken from cysteine to phenylalanine, the CDR3 has 16 residues. This entry keeps only the CDR3 DNA: 48 bases, framed from base 1.